This T cell receptor (beta chain) was sequenced in a study of T-cell memory formation after mild COVID-19. Study-level background: The TCR clusters were mostly specific to one donor. Study-wide results and limits: That cross-reactive memory joined was suggested by some responding clones appearing in pre-infection memory. Contracting clones, day 15 to 85, had balanced CD4/CD8, and later expanders favored CD4+. CD4+ contracting clones lay mainly in CM and EM, CD8+ ones in EMRA.

TCRdb used MiXCR to reprocess the 5' RACE reads, holding one entry per CDR3 protein. The top ten hold roughly 21% of the sample, which has approximately 300,000 distinct CDR3 sequences, roughly 19% seen once. The CDR3 totals 14 residues. CDR1 and CDR2 from the germline V gene are DFQATT and SNEGSKA (reference sequence). V was pared by 4 bases and J by 1 base, with 13 bases between. This clonotype occurred once. The antigen is not known. The sequencing input was PBMCs or a T cell subset sorted from them (not recorded which). The V and J genes are TRBV20-1 and TRBJ2-5; D is possibly TRBD2 (5 bases). The clonotype originates from a man younger than 35 who had mild COVID-19 (a few samples of this study predate the infection). Cell type and time point are not known. CDR3 nucleotide sequence: TGCAGTGCTACGTTTCGGAGGTCCCAAGAGACCCAGTACTTC. Amino acids: CSATFRRSQETQYF.